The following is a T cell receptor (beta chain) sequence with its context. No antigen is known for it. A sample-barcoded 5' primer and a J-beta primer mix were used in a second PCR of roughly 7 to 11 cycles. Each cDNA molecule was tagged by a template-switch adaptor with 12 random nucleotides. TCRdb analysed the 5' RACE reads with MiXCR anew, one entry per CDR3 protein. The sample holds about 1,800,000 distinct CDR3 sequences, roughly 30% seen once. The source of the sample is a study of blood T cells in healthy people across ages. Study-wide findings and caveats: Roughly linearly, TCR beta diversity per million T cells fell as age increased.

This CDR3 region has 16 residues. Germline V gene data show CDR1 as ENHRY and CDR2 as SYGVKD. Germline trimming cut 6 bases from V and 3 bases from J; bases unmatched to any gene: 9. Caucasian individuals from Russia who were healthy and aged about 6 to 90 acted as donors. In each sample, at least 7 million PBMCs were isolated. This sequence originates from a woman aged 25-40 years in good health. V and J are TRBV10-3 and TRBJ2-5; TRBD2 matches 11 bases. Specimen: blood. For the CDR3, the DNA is TGTGCCATCAGCCCCGGGGGGACTAGCGGAAAAGAGACCCAGTACTTC. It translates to CAISPGGTSGKETQYF.